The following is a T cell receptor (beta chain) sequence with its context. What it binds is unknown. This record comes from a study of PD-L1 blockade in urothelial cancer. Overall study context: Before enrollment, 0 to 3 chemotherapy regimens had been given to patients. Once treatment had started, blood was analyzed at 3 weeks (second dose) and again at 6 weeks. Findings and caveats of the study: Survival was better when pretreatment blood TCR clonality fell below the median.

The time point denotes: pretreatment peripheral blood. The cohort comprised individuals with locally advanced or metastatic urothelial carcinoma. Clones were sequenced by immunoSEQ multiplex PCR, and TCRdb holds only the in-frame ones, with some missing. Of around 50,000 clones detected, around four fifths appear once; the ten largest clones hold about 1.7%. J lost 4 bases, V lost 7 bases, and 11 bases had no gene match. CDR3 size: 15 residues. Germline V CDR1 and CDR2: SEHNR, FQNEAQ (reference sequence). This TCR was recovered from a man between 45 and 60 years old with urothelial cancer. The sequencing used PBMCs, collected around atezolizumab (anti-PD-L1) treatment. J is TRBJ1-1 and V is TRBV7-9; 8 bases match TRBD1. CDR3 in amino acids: CASTPGATGGTEAFF. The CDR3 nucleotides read TGTGCCAGCACCCCTGGGGCCACAGGGGGCACTGAAGCTTTCTTT.